This T cell receptor (beta chain) stems from a study of beta chain features in type 1 diabetes. This clone was counted at least ten times. Its cognate antigen is unknown. From germline, CDR1 is MNHEY and CDR2 SMNVEV (reference sequence). Trimming took off 3 bases at V and 3 bases at J, with 12 bases between the two ends. This CDR3 has 15 amino acids. Reverse transcribing all isolated RNA meant expressed TCRB transcripts were sequenced. Reads from naive, central memory and regulatory T cell samples averaged roughly 3.6 million. The protocol was immunoSEQ multiplex PCR, while the TCRdb copy is restricted to in-frame clones and leaves out a portion. Here the sample spans almost 350,000 clones, 6.5% to 10% being singletons. General observations from the study: The VDJ junctions of type 1 diabetes patients carried fewer insertions and more deletions. cDNA-based sequencing might over-represent cells highly expressing TCR. The naive, central memory and Treg TCRB repertoires looked more alike in patients than they did in healthy donors.

Material: central memory CD4+ T cells from blood. The receptor was isolated from a woman younger than 35 in good health. This chain uses TRBV27 with TRBJ2-1; possible D gene TRBD1, 5 bases. The CDR3 nucleotides are TGTGCCAGCAGTTTGGGGCAGTCCATCTACAATGAGCAGTTCTTC. Translated, it gives CASSLGQSIYNEQFF.